This T cell receptor beta chain was documented in a study of cytomegalovirus exposure and HLA in healthy donors. A multiplex PCR was run with 60 Vbeta primers and 13 Jbeta primers. Sequencing used immunoSEQ multiplex PCR; TCRdb keeps in-frame clones, though not all of them. The table has approximately 120,000 clones, approximately 80% seen once; the top ten hold approximately 11%. Only one count was recorded for this clone. Its antigen is undetermined. Study-wide points: Presence/absence results assume similar sequencing depth per donor, which may not hold. Most CMV-associated TCR beta chains appeared HLA-restricted in a later analysis. Three chains linked to CMV were shown in vitro to be specific for CMV antigens. Per a later analysis, HLA-associated TCR beta chains showed more clonal expansion than other, equally common TCR beta chains.

This receptor was taken from a man aged 40-50 years in good health and CMV-seropositive. Sequenced material: PBMCs.

The CDR3 protein is CASSLASFNYGYTF. The CDR3 DNA sequence: TGTGCCAGCAGCTTAGCCAGTTTTAACTATGGCTACACCTTC. The chain has TRBV7-8 and TRBJ1-2; D unclear. CDR3 length equals 14 residues. Germline V gene lookup returns CDR1 SGHVS and CDR2 FQNEAQ. The V gene lost 0 bases and the J gene lost 1 base, with 6 bases spanning the gap. Supplemented by reference TRBV7-8 and TRBJ1-2, the full variable domain reads GAGVSQSPRYKVAKRGQDVALRCDPISGHVSLFWYQQALGQGPEFLTYFQNEAQLDKSGLPSDRFFAERPEGSVSTLKIQRTQQEDSAVYLCASSLASFNYGYTFGSGTRLTVV.